The T cell receptor beta chain under discussion was sequenced for a study of shared clonotypes between healthy human individuals. Terminally differentiated effector memory CD45RA+ cells were excluded from the naive CD8 cells, which were CD45RO-negative and positively selected for CCR7. Germline V gene lookup returns CDR1 PRHDT and CDR2 FYEKMQ (reference sequence). This CDR3 contains 15 residues. Germline trimming cut 3 bases from V and 6 bases from J; bases unmatched to any gene: 2. Libraries were prepared by immunoSEQ multiplex PCR; TCRdb keeps only in-frame clonotypes and omits some of them. The sample has about 2,200,000 clones; roughly 91% are singletons.

This TCR came from a man in his late teens or twenties in good health. Some clones in this sample may be carry-over from other donors' samples. The sequenced sample consisted of naive CD8+ T cells from PBMCs. The gene calls are TRBV13 and TRBJ2-1; 13 nucleotides agree with TRBD2. CDR3 in DNA: TGTGCCAGCAGCTTCGGACTAGCGGGAGTCAATGAGCAGTTCTTC. As protein: CASSFGLAGVNEQFF. Full variable domain (remainder filled in from reference TRBV13 and TRBJ2-1): AAGVIQSPRHLIKEKRETATLKCYPIPRHDTVYWYQQGPGQDPQFLISFYEKMQSDKGSIPDRFSAQQFSDYHSELNMSSLELGDSALYFCASSFGLAGVNEQFFGPGTRLTVL.